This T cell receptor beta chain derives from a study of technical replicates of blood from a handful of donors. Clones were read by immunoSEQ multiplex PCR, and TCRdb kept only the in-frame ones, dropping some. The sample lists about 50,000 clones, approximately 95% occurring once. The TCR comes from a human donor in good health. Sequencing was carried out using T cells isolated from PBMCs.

CDR3 loop: CASSLGQVYEQYF. The CDR3 DNA is TGTGCCAGCAGCCTGGGACAGGTCTACGAGCAGTACTTC. The chain recombines TRBV7-9 with TRBJ2-7, with 8 bases matching TRBD1. Trimming removed 5 bases from V and 3 bases from J; junction bases left unmatched: 3. The CDR3 spans 13 residues. Germline V gene sequence: CDR1 SEHNR, CDR2 FQNEAQ (reference sequence).